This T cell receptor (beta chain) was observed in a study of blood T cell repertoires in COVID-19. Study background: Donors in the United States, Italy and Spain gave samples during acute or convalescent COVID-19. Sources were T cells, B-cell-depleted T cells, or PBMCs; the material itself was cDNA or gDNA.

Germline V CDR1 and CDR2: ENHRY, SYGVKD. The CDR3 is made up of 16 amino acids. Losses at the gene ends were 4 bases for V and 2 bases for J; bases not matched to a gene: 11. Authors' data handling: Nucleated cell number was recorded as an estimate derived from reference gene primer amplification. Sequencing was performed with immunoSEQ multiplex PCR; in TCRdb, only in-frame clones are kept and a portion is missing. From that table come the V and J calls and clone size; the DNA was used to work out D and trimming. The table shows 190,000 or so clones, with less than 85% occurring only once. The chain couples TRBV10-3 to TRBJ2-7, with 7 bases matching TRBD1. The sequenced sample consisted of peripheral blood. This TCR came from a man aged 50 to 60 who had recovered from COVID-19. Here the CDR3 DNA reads TGTGCCATCAGTGGCTCCACGACAGGGAACCCCTACGAGCAGTACTTC. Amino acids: CAISGSTTGNPYEQYF.